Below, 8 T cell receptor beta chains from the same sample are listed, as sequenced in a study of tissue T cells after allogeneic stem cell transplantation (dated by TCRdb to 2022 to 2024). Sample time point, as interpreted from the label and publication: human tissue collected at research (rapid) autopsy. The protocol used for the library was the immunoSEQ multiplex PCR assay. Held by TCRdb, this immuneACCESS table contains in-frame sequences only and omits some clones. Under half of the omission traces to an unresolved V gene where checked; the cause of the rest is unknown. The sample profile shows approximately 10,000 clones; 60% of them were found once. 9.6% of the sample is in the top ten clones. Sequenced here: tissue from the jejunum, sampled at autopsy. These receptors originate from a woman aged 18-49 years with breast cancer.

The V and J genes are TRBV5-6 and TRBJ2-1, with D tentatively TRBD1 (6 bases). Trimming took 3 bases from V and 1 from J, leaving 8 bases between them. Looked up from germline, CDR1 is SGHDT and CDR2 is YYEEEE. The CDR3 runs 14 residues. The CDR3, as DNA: TGTGCCAGCAGCTGGGACACGTCCTACAATGAGCAGTTCTTC. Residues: CASSWDTSYNEQFF.

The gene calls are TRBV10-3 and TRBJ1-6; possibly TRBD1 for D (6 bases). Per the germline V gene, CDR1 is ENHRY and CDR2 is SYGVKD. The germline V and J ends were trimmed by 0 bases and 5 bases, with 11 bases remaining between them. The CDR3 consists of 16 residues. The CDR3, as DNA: TGTGCCATCAGTGAGTCTCTGGGGGCGAATAATTCACCCCTCCACTTT. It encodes CAISESLGANNSPLHF.

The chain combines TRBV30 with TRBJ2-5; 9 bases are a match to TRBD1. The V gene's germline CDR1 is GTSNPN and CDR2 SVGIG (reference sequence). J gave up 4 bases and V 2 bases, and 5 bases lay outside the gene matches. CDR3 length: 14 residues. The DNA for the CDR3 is TGTGCCTGGAGTACTACAGGGGGCAGAGAGACCCAGTACTTC. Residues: CAWSTTGGRETQYF.

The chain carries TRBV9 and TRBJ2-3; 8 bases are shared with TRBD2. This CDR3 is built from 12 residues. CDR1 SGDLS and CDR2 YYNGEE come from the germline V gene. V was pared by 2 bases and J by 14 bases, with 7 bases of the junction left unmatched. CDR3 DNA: TGTGCCAGCAGCGTTGGGACTAGGGAGGTGTATTTT. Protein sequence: CASSVGTREVYF.

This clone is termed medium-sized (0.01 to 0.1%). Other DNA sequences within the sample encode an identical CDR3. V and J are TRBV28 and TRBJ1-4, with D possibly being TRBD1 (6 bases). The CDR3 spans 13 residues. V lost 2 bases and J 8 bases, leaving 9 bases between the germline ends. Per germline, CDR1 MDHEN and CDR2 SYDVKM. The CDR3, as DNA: TGTGCCAGCAGTTTAGGGGGCGCGGAAAAACTGTTTTTT. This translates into CASSLGGAEKLFF.

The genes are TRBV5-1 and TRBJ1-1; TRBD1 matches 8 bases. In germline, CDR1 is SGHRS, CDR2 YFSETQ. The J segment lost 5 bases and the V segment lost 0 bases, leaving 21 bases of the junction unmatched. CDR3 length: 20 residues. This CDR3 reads CASSLAVTGDIGAGGTEAFF. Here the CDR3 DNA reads TGCGCCAGCAGCTTGGCCGTGACAGGGGATATAGGTGCGGGGGGTACTGAAGCTTTCTTT.

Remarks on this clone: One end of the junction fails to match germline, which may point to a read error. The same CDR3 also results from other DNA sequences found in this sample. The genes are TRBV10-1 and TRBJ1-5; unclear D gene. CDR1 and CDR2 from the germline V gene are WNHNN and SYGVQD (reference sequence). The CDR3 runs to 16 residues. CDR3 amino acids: CASSKKGEDSNQPQHF. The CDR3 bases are TGTGCCAGCAGTAAAAAGGGTGAAGATAGCAATCAGCCCCAGCATTTT.

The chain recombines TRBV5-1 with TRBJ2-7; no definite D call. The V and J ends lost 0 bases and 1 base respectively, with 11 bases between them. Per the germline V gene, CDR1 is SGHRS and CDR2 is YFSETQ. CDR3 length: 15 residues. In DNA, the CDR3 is TGCGCCAGCAGCTTGGTCGGCAGGCGGTCCTACGAGCAGTACTTC. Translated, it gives CASSLVGRRSYEQYF.